This T cell receptor beta chain comes out of a study of blood T cell repertoires in COVID-19. In the study overall: The samples span acute and convalescent COVID-19 from the United States, Italy and Spain.

There are 15 residues in the CDR3. V was pared by 4 bases and J by 3 bases, with 3 bases of the junction left unmatched. Looked up from germline, CDR1 is SGHRS and CDR2 is YFSETQ. Seattle participants joined during active infection and were tracked over time. Study processing details: It was from reference gene primer amplification that nucleated cell counts were estimated. Some clones are missing from TCRdb's copy, which holds only in-frame ones; the method was immunoSEQ multiplex PCR. V and J calls and clone size are as listed in that table; D and trimming were resolved from the DNA. This table has about 480,000 clones, roughly nine tenths appearing once.

The sequence was collected from a man younger than 35 with COVID-19, enrolled during active disease. The V and J genes are TRBV5-1 and TRBJ2-5; 13 bases are shared with TRBD2. Sequenced input: peripheral blood. CDR3 sequence: CASSGGTSGEETQYF. Written as DNA, the CDR3 is TGCGCCAGCAGCGGCGGGACTAGCGGGGAAGAGACCCAGTACTTC. Drawing the rest from reference TRBV5-1 and TRBJ2-5, the complete variable domain is KAGVTQTPRYLIKTRGQQVTLSCSPISGHRSVSWYQQTPGQGLQFLFEYFSETQRNKGNFPGRFSGRQFSNSRSEMNVSTLELGDSALYLCASSGGTSGEETQYFGPGTRLLVL.